One and the same sample provided the 30 T cell receptor beta chains below, sequenced in a study of blood T cell repertoires in COVID-19. Data came from immunoSEQ multiplex PCR; TCRdb stores just in-frame clones and leaves some out. The table has some 31,000 clones, roughly nine tenths seen once. The sequenced sample consisted of peripheral blood. The receptors here all came from a human donor with active COVID-19. The donor label of this sample is uncertain.

The rearrangement links TRBV2 to TRBJ1-2; 8 bases are shared with TRBD1. The CDR3 has 12 residues. The ends lost 7 bases at V and 5 bases at J; junction bases unmatched: 3. Germline V gives CDR1 SNHLY, CDR2 FYNNEI. This chain's CDR3 is CASTRTGYGYTF. Written as DNA, the CDR3 is TGTGCCAGCACCAGGACAGGGTATGGCTACACCTTC.

This clone occurred once. J is TRBJ2-7 and V is TRBV9, with 7 bases identical to TRBD1. The junction had 5 bases not matched to a gene; V was cut back by 0 bases and J by 2 bases. In germline, CDR1 is SGDLS, CDR2 YYNGEE. The CDR3 length is 15 residues. The CDR3 bases are TGTGCCAGCAGCGTAGGGGGACAGATACCCTACGAGCAGTACTTC. Its protein product is CASSVGGQIPYEQYF. Using reference TRBV9 and TRBJ2-7 for the parts outside the CDR3, the full variable domain is DSGVTQTPKHLITATGQRVTLRCSPRSGDLSVYWYQQSLDQGLQFLIQYYNGEERAKGNILERFSAQQFPDLHSELNLSSLELGDSALYFCASSVGGQIPYEQYFGPGTRLTVT.

The chain links TRBV5-5 to TRBJ1-6; the match to TRBD1 covers 12 bases. The CDR3 loop spans 15 amino acids. Germline V gene sequence: CDR1 SGHKS, CDR2 YYEKEE (reference sequence). The trim removed 4 bases at V and 9 bases at J, leaving 5 bases unmatched. The CDR3 sequence: CASSGRDRGLSPLHF. CDR3 sequence (DNA): TGTGCCAGCAGCGGCCGGGACAGGGGGCTTTCACCCCTCCACTTT. Complete variable domain (other parts from reference TRBV5-5 and TRBJ1-6): DAGVTQSPTHLIKTRGQQVTLRCSPISGHKSVSWYQQVLGQGPQFIFQYYEKEERGRGNFPDRFSARQFPNYSSELNVNALLLGDSALYLCASSGRDRGLSPLHFGNGTRLTVT.

CDR3 region: CASSLGGGETQYF. CDR3 DNA: TGTGCCAGCAGTTTAGGGGGAGGGGAGACCCAGTACTTC. The gene calls are TRBV27 and TRBJ2-5; 7 bases align to TRBD2. CDR3 length equals 13 residues. Trimming took 2 bases from V and 5 from J; bases not matched to a gene: 2. Germline V gene data show CDR1 as MNHEY and CDR2 as SMNVEV (reference sequence).

DNA of the CDR3: TGTGCCAGCAGCCCCCGGACAGGGAAGTCCTACGAGCAGTACTTC. It specifies CASSPRTGKSYEQYF. The chain joins TRBV11-2 to TRBJ2-7, with TRBD1 identical over 8 bases. This CDR3 has 15 residues. The ends lost 5 bases at V and 1 base at J; junction bases unmatched: 7. Germline assignment: CDR1 SGHAT and CDR2 FQNNGV. Using reference TRBV11-2 and TRBJ2-7 for the parts outside the CDR3, the full variable domain is EAGVAQSPRYKIIEKRQSVAFWCNPISGHATLYWYQQILGQGPKLLIQFQNNGVVDDSQLPKDRFSAERLKGVDSTLKIQPAKLEDSAVYLCASSPRTGKSYEQYFGPGTRLTVT.

This clone was recorded once. The chain employs TRBV7-2 and TRBJ2-5, with a possible D match to TRBD1 (6 bases). Trimming removed 4 bases from V and 5 bases from J, with 14 bases in between. This CDR3 comprises 14 residues. The germline CDR1 and CDR2 sequences are SGHTA and FQGNSA. Here the CDR3 reads CASSSQGRVETQYF. CDR3 DNA: TGTGCCAGCAGCTCACAGGGAAGGGTGGAGACCCAGTACTTC.

J is TRBJ1-6 and V is TRBV30; TRBD1 agrees at 9 bases. CDR3 length equals 14 residues. Germline values: CDR1 GTSNPN, CDR2 SVGIG (reference sequence). The J segment lost 7 bases and the V segment lost 0 bases, leaving 1 base of the junction unmatched. The CDR3 nucleotides are TGTGCCTGGAGTGTGACAGGGGGAAATTCACCCCTCCACTTT. Translated, it gives CAWSVTGGNSPLHF. Based on the CDR3 plus reference TRBV30 and TRBJ1-6, the full variable domain is SQTIHQWPATLVQPVGSPLSLECTVEGTSNPNLYWYRQAAGRGLQLLFYSVGIGQISSEVPQNLSASRPQDRQFILSSKKLLLSDSGFYLCAWSVTGGNSPLHFGNGTRLTVT.

The chain carries TRBV20-1 and TRBJ2-3; a possible D gene is TRBD2 (6 bases). Germline V lookup: CDR1 DFQATT, CDR2 SNEGSKA (reference sequence). V lost 6 bases and J 12 bases, leaving 16 bases between the germline ends. The CDR3 totals 11 residues. The CDR3 nucleotides read TGCAGTGCAGCGGGCTATCAGGATCAGTATTTT. This encodes CSAAGYQDQYF.

The chain has TRBV9 and TRBJ2-3, with 10 bases identical to TRBD2. The trim removed 0 bases at V and 4 bases at J, leaving 2 bases unmatched. The CDR3 loop spans 15 amino acids. CDR1 and CDR2 from the germline V gene are SGDLS and YYNGEE. CDR3 nucleotides: TGTGCCAGCAGCGTAGTCAGCGGGGGGGCAGATACGCAGTATTTT. As protein: CASSVVSGGADTQYF.

The chain carries TRBV27 and TRBJ2-1, with TRBD1 matching over 10 bases. The CDR3 length is 18 residues. Germline V gives CDR1 MNHEY, CDR2 SMNVEV (reference sequence). Germline trimming cut 0 bases from V and 8 bases from J; bases unmatched to any gene: 13. CDR3 region: CASSLSTGYGQGGDEQFF. The CDR3 nucleotides are TGTGCCAGCAGTTTATCAACGGGTTACGGACAGGGGGGCGATGAGCAGTTCTTC.

The rearrangement joins TRBV24-1 to TRBJ1-2; D is perhaps TRBD1 (5 bases). Germline-derived CDR1 and CDR2 are KGHDR and SFDVKD. The V end was cut by 3 bases, the J end by 4 bases, with 11 bases between. The CDR3 consists of 14 residues. The CDR3 is CATSDASGGYGYTF. The CDR3 DNA reads TGTGCCACCAGTGATGCCTCGGGGGGCTATGGCTACACCTTC.

This clone has more than one count but fewer than ten. J is TRBJ2-1 and V is TRBV4-1, with TRBD2 matching 7 bases. This CDR3 has 15 residues. Trimming at V came to 4 bases and at J to 4 bases, leaving 7 bases not matched to a gene. From germline, CDR1 is MGHRA and CDR2 YSYEKL. CDR3 region: CASSPSGGGYNEQFF. The CDR3 DNA reads as TGCGCCAGCAGCCCCTCTGGGGGGGGGTACAATGAGCAGTTCTTC.

The chain employs TRBV6-2 or TRBV6-3 and TRBJ2-3; possibly TRBD2 for D (6 bases). The V end was cut by 4 bases, the J end by 3 bases, with 23 bases between. In germline, CDR1 is MNHEY, CDR2 SVGEGT. The CDR3 runs to 18 residues. The CDR3 DNA sequence: TGTGCCAGCAGTTCCCGAAACGATTATAGCGGTTGGACAGATACGCAGTATTTT. It encodes CASSSRNDYSGWTDTQYF.

The chain couples TRBV29-1 to TRBJ2-3; D unresolved. The V end lost 6 bases, the J end lost 14 bases, and 12 bases lay between the germline ends. Germline CDR1 reads SQVTM; CDR2 reads ANQGSEA. This CDR3 comprises 9 residues. CDR3 sequence (DNA): TGCAGCGTGGAAACCCCGGGGTATTTT. It encodes CSVETPGYF.

J is TRBJ2-1 and V is TRBV7-7; 9 bases match TRBD1. The CDR3 loop spans 14 amino acids. CDR1 SSHAT and CDR2 FNYEAQ come from the germline V gene (reference sequence). V lost 5 bases and J lost 8; bases outside the gene matches: 7. The CDR3 DNA reads TGTGCCAGCAGCCTGGGACAGGGTCAGCATGAGCAGTTCTTC. Amino acids: CASSLGQGQHEQFF.

The rearrangement joins TRBV7-3 to TRBJ2-3, with a weak D call TRBD2 (5 bases). Germline V gene sequence: CDR1 SGHTA, CDR2 FQGTGA. V gave up 3 bases and J gave up 5 bases, with 12 bases separating them. CDR3 length equals 14 residues. This CDR3 reads CASSFGSAGDTQYF. Written as DNA, the CDR3 is TGTGCCAGCAGCTTTGGGTCCGCGGGAGATACGCAGTATTTT.

This chain links TRBV29-1 with TRBJ2-3; perhaps TRBD1 as D (7 bases). The V and J ends lost 4 bases and 6 bases respectively, with 11 bases between them. The germline V gene has CDR1 SQVTM and CDR2 ANQGSEA. The CDR3 has 12 amino acids. CDR3 sequence reads: CSVGGDSDTQYF. CDR3 sequence (DNA): TGCAGCGTTGGGGGGGACAGTGATACGCAGTATTTT.

The V and J genes are TRBV13 and TRBJ2-7; 12 bases line up with TRBD1. V lost 1 base, J lost 6 bases, and 7 bases stayed unmatched. Germline lookup yields CDR1 PRHDT and CDR2 FYEKMQ (reference sequence). The CDR3 is 16 amino acids. CDR3 nucleotide sequence: TGTGCCAGCAGCTTAGTAGCCGGGACAGGGGGCTCCGAGCAGTACTTC. Its protein product is CASSLVAGTGGSEQYF.

This clone was seen only once. This chain joins TRBV5-8 and TRBJ2-1; TRBD1 is a possible D gene (6 bases). V lost 4 bases and J lost 7, with 12 bases in between. Per germline, CDR1 SGHTS and CDR2 YDEGEE. This CDR3 has 13 residues. The CDR3 spells CASSRRGGNEQFF. DNA for the CDR3: TGTGCCAGCAGCCGCAGGGGTGGTAATGAGCAGTTCTTC.

Here the CDR3 DNA reads TGTGCCAGCAGTCGCACTAGCGGGAGGCCTGGGGGTGAGCAGTTCTTC. This gives the protein CASSRTSGRPGGEQFF. The rearrangement uses TRBV6-2 or TRBV6-3 and TRBJ2-1; TRBD2 matches 12 bases. The CDR3 consists of 16 residues. Germline assignment: CDR1 MNHEY and CDR2 SVGEGT. V was pared by 5 bases and J by 9 bases, with 11 bases of the junction left unmatched.

The rearrangement links TRBV10-2 to TRBJ1-2; weak D call: TRBD1 (5 bases). This CDR3 region has 16 residues. Per germline, CDR1 WSHSY and CDR2 SAAADI. Trimming left V 0 bases short and J 9 bases short, with 20 bases between. The CDR3 region is CASSESKGGRVNSYTF. The CDR3 nucleotides read TGCGCCAGCAGTGAGTCGAAGGGTGGCAGGGTGAACAGCTACACCTTC.

V is TRBV2 and J is TRBJ2-3, with D perhaps TRBD2 (5 bases). Trimming removed 7 bases at V and 3 bases at J, with 14 bases between. There are 14 residues in the CDR3. Per germline, CDR1 SNHLY and CDR2 FYNNEI. CDR3 sequence reads: CASNNVRLTDTQYF. DNA for the CDR3: TGTGCCAGCAATAATGTGAGACTAACAGATACGCAGTATTTT. Looking up the rest from reference TRBV2 and TRBJ2-3 gives the full variable domain: EPEVTQTPSHQVTQMGQEVILRCVPISNHLYFYWYRQILGQKVEFLVSFYNNEISEKSEIFDDQFSVERPDGSNFTLKIRSTKLEDSAMYFCASNNVRLTDTQYFGPGTRLTVL.

This CDR3 reads CATGQKNYEQYF. The CDR3 nucleotides read TGTGCCACGGGACAGAAAAATTACGAGCAGTACTTC. The V gene is TRBV6-5, the J gene TRBJ2-7, with 7 nucleotides matching TRBD1. This CDR3 is 12 amino acids long. With V trimmed by 10 bases and J by 4 bases, 7 bases remained unmatched. The germline V gene has CDR1 MNHEY and CDR2 SVGAGI.

The V call is TRBV5-3, the J call TRBJ2-3; 12 bases fit TRBD2. TRBV5-3 is reported as an ORF; its role is uncertain. V shed 2 bases, J shed 8 bases, and the junction held 18 bases outside the gene matches. The CDR3 covers 19 residues. CDR3 sequence (DNA): TGTGCCAGAAGCTTAAGTCTAGCGGGGGGGCGTGAGGAGAACAGTACGCAGTATTTT. Its translation: CARSLSLAGGREENSTQYF.

The chain carries TRBV5-1 and TRBJ2-2; 7 nucleotides agree with TRBD1. V shed 7 bases, J shed 6 bases, and the junction held 12 bases outside the gene matches. The CDR3 is 15 amino acids. Per germline, CDR1 SGHRS and CDR2 YFSETQ. The CDR3: CASLKWTGTAGELFF. The CDR3 DNA sequence: TGCGCCAGCCTAAAATGGACAGGCACCGCCGGGGAGCTGTTTTTT.

The CDR3 sequence: CASSQTGVRSYEQYF. Here the CDR3 DNA reads TGTGCCAGCAGCCAGACAGGGGTGCGCTCCTACGAGCAGTACTTC. The rearrangement uses TRBV7-3 and TRBJ2-7; 8 nucleotides line up with TRBD1. From germline, CDR1 is SGHTA and CDR2 FQGTGA. The CDR3 runs to 15 residues. J gave up 0 bases and V 5 bases, and 6 bases lay outside the gene matches.

V is TRBV2 and J is TRBJ2-3; 10 bases fit TRBD2. Germline CDR1 reads SNHLY; CDR2 reads FYNNEI. The CDR3 covers 14 residues. The trim removed 8 bases at V and 1 base at J, leaving 3 bases unmatched. CDR3 sequence: CASGSGGGTDTQYF. CDR3 coding DNA: TGTGCCAGCGGGAGCGGGGGGGGCACAGATACGCAGTATTTT.

This clone was counted once. The CDR3 sequence: CASTRPGGSSEQYF. The CDR3 coding sequence is TGTGCCAGCACGCGACCAGGGGGCTCTAGCGAGCAGTACTTC. The chain combines TRBV6-5 with TRBJ2-7; the match to TRBD1 covers 8 bases. Germline assignment: CDR1 MNHEY and CDR2 SVGAGI. The CDR3 extends over 14 amino acids. Trimming cost V 7 bases and J 6 bases; bases outside gene matches: 11.

This clone showed up just once. The chain is built from TRBV28 and TRBJ2-7; TRBD2 aligns across 7 bases. Germline V CDR1 and CDR2: MDHEN, SYDVKM. Unmatched junction bases numbered 10, after V lost 9 bases and J lost 2 bases. This CDR3 contains 14 residues. The CDR3 coding sequence is TGTGCCAGTTCAAGGGCCGGACTAGCCTACGAGCAGTACTTC. It codes for CASSRAGLAYEQYF. The full variable domain, its missing parts supplied by reference TRBV28 and TRBJ2-7, is DVKVTQSSRYLVKRTGEKVFLECVQDMDHENMFWYRQDPGLGLRLIYFSYDVKMKEKGDIPEGYSVSREKKERFSLILESASTNQTSMYLCASSRAGLAYEQYFGPGTRLTVT.

The chain links TRBV27 to TRBJ2-7; 8 positions agree with TRBD1. V lost 5 bases, J lost 1 base, and 13 bases stayed unmatched. The CDR3 loop spans 17 amino acids. Germline CDR1 is MNHEY and CDR2 is SMNVEV (reference sequence). CDR3 protein: CASSRSNTGTGSYEQYF. CDR3 nucleotide sequence: TGTGCCAGCAGTCGAAGTAATACCGGGACAGGTTCCTACGAGCAGTACTTC.